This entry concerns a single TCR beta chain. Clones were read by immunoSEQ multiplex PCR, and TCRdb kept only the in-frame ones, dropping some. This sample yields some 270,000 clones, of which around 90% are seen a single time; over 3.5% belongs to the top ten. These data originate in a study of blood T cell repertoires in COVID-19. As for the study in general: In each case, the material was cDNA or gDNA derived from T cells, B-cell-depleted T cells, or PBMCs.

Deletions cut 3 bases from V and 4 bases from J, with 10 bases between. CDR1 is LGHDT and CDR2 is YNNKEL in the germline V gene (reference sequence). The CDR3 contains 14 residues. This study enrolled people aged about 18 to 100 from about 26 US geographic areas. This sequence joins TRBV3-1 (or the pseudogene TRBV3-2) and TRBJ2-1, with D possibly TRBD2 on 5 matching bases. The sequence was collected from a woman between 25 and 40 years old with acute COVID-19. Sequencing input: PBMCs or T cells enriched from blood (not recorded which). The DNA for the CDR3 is TGTGCCAGCAGCCAGCTGGGGAGTTACAATGAGCAGTTCTTC. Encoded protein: CASSQLGSYNEQFF.